The present entry profiles one TCR beta chain with its context. The entry originates in a study of blood T cell repertoires in COVID-19. Study background: Samples came from the United States, Italy and Spain, spanning acute and convalescent COVID-19.

The authors' processing: Scientists estimated how many nucleated cells there were by amplifying reference gene primers. The protocol was immunoSEQ multiplex PCR, while the TCRdb copy is restricted to in-frame clones and leaves out a portion. V, J and clone size reflect that table, while D and trimming were determined from the DNA. The table records just over 300,000 clones, over 75% of them present only once. Cohorts were assigned according to the clinical history that participants reported. Either two negative PCRs, clearance, or symptom resolution qualified Cohort 3 donors as recovered. The sequenced sample was PBMCs or T cells enriched from blood (not recorded which). This receptor was obtained from a middle-aged woman who had recovered from COVID-19.

The CDR3 sequence: CASTRTDSSYNEQFF. The DNA of the CDR3 is TGTGCCAGCACCAGGACAGATAGCTCCTACAATGAGCAGTTCTTC. The J gene is TRBJ2-1, the V gene TRBV2; weak D call: TRBD1 (6 bases). This CDR3 is 15 amino acids long. With 7 bases removed from V and 0 bases from J, the gap between germline ends came to 13 bases. CDR1 SNHLY and CDR2 FYNNEI come from the germline V gene.